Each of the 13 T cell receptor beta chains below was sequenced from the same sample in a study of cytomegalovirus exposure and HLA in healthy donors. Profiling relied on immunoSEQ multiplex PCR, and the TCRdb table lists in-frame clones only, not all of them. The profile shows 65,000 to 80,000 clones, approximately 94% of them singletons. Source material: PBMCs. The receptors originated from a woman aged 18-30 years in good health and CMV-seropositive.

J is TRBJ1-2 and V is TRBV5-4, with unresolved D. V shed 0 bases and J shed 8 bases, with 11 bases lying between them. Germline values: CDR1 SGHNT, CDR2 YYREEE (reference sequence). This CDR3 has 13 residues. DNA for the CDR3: TGTGCCAGCAGCTTGGCAGGCGAGTCAGGCTACACCTTC. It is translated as CASSLAGESGYTF.

CDR3 region: CASSLGDRGNEKLFF. CDR3 nucleotides: TGTGCCAGCAGCTTAGGCGACAGGGGAAATGAAAAACTGTTTTTT. The chain combines TRBV7-9 with TRBJ1-4; 8 nucleotides align to TRBD1. The CDR3 covers 15 residues. Germline lookup yields CDR1 SEHNR and CDR2 FQNEAQ (reference sequence). V trimming: 1 base; J trimming: 5 bases; junction bases outside the gene matches: 3.

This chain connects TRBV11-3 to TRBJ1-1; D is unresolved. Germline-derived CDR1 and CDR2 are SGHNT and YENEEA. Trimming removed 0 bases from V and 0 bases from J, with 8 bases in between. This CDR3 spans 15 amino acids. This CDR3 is CASSLDGGVNTEAFF. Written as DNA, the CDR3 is TGTGCCAGCAGCTTAGACGGAGGAGTGAACACTGAAGCTTTCTTT. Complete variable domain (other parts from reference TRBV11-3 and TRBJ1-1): EAGVVQSPRYKIIEKKQPVAFWCNPISGHNTLYWYLQNLGQGPELLIRYENEEAVDDSQLPKDRFSAERLKGVDSTLKIQPAELGDSAVYLCASSLDGGVNTEAFFGQGTRLTVV.

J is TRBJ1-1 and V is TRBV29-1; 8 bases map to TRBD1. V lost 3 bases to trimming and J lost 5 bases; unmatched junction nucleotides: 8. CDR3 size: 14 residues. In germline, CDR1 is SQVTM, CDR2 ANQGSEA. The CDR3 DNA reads TGCAGCGTTGACGGTGGACAGGGCCGGACTGAAGCTTTCTTT. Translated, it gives CSVDGGQGRTEAFF.

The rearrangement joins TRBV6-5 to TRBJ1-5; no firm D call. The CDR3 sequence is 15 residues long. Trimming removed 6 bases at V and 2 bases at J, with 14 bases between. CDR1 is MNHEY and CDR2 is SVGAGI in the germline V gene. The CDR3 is CASSDGSGGNQPQHF. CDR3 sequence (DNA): TGTGCCAGCAGCGACGGGTCGGGTGGCAATCAGCCCCAGCATTTT.

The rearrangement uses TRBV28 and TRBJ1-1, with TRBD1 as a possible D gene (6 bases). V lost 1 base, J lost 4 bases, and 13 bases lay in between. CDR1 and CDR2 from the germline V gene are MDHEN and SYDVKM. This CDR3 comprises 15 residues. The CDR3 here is CASSLFGGAGTEAFF. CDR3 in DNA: TGTGCCAGCAGTTTATTTGGGGGCGCCGGCACTGAAGCTTTCTTT.

The CDR3 DNA sequence: TGTGCCAGCAGCTCCCGGGACACAGTAGAGACCCAGTACTTC. Its translation is CASSSRDTVETQYF. The J gene is TRBJ2-5, the V gene TRBV7-2, with D possibly TRBD1 on 6 matching bases. Germline CDR1 reads SGHTA; CDR2 reads FQGNSA. The V end lost 4 bases, the J end lost 4 bases, and 13 bases lay between the germline ends. The CDR3 length is 14 residues.

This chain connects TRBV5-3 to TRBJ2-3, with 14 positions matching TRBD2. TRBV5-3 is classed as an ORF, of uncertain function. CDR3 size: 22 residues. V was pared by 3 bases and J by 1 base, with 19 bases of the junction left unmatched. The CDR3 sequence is CARSCAGFDPGLAGDGTDTQYF. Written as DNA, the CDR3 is TGTGCCAGAAGCTGCGCGGGCTTTGATCCGGGACTAGCGGGAGATGGCACAGATACGCAGTATTTT.

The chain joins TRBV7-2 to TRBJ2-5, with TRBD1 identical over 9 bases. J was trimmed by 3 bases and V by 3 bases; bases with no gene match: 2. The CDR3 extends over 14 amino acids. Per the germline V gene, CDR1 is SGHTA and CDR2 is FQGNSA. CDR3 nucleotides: TGTGCCAGCAGCTTTTGGGACAGGGAAGAGACCCAGTACTTC. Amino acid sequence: CASSFWDREETQYF.

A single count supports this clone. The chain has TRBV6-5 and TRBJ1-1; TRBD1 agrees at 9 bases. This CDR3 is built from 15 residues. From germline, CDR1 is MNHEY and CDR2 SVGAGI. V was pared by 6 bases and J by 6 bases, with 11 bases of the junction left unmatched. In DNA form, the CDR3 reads TGTGCCAGCAGCCCGACAGGGGGAAGTATTGCTGAAGCTTTCTTT. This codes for CASSPTGGSIAEAFF.

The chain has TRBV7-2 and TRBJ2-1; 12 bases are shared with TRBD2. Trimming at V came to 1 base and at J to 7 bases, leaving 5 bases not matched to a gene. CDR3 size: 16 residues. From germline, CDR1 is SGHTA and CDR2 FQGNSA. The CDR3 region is CASSLVLAGGLNEQFF. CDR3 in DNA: TGTGCCAGCAGCTTAGTGCTAGCGGGAGGGTTGAATGAGCAGTTCTTC. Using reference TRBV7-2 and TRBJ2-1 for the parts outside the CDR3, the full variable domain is GAGVSQSPSNKVTEKGKDVELRCDPISGHTALYWYRQSLGQGLEFLIYFQGNSAPDKSGLPSDRFSAERTGGSVSTLTIQRTQQEDSAVYLCASSLVLAGGLNEQFFGPGTRLTVL.

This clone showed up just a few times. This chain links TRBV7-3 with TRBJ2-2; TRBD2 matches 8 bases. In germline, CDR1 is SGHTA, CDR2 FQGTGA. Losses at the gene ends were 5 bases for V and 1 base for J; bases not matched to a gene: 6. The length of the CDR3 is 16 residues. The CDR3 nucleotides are TGTGCCAGCAGCGTCACCGGGACTAGGAACACCGGGGAGCTGTTTTTT. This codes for CASSVTGTRNTGELFF.

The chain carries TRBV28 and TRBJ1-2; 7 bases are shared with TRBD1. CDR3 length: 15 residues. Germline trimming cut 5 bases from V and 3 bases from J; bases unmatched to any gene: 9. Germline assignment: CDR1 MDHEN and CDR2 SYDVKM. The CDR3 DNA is TGTGCCAGCAGTAACCGGGACAGATATCACTATGGCTACACCTTC. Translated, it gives CASSNRDRYHYGYTF.